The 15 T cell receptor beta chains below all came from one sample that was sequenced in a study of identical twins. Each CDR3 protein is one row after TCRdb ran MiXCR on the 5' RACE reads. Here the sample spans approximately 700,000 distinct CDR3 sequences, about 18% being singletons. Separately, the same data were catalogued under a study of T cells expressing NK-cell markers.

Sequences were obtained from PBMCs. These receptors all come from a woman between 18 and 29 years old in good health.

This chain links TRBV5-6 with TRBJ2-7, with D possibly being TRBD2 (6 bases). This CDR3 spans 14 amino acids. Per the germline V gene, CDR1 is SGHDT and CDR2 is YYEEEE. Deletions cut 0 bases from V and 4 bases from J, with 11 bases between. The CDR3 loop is CASSLVRAGYEQYF. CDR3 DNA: TGTGCCAGCAGCTTGGTCAGGGCGGGATACGAGCAGTACTTC.

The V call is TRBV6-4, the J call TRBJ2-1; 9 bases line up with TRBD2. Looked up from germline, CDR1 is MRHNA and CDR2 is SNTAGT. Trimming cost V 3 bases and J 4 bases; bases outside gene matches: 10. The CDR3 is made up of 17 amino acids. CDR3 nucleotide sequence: TGTGCCAGCAGTGAAACCACTAGCGGGCACGGGTACAATGAGCAGTTCTTC. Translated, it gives CASSETTSGHGYNEQFF.

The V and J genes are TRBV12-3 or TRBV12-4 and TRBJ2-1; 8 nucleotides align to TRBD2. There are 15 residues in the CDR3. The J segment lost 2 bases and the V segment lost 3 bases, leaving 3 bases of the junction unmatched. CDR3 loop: CASSFHGRAYNEQFF. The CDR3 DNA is TGTGCCAGCAGTTTTCACGGGAGGGCCTACAATGAGCAGTTCTTC.

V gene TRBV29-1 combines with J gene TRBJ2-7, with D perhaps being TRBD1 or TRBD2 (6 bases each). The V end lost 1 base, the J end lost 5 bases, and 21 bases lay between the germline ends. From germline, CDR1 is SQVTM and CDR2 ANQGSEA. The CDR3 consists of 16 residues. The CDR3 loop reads CSVEVPWAGEVHEQYF. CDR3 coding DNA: TGCAGCGTTGAAGTCCCCTGGGCAGGGGAGGTCCACGAGCAGTACTTC.

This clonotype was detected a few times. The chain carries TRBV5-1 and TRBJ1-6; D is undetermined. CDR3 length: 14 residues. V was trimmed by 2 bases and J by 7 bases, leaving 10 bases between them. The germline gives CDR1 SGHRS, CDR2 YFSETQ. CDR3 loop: CASSFPGNNSPLHF. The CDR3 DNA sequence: TGCGCCAGCAGCTTCCCTGGGAACAATTCACCCCTCCACTTT.

Written as DNA, the CDR3 is TGCGCCAGCAGCCCTCGGGCAGGGGGACCTAATGAAAAACTGTTTTTT. Its translation: CASSPRAGGPNEKLFF. The chain joins TRBV5-1 to TRBJ1-4; 7 positions match TRBD1. This CDR3 contains 16 residues. The germline CDR1 and CDR2 sequences are SGHRS and YFSETQ. The ends lost 4 bases at V and 3 bases at J; junction bases unmatched: 9. Looking up the rest from reference TRBV5-1 and TRBJ1-4 gives the full variable domain: KAGVTQTPRYLIKTRGQQVTLSCSPISGHRSVSWYQQTPGQGLQFLFEYFSETQRNKGNFPGRFSGRQFSNSRSEMNVSTLELGDSALYLCASSPRAGGPNEKLFFGSGTQLSVL.

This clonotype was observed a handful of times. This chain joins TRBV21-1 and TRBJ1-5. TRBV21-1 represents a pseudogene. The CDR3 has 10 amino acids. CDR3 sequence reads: CASSTNQEHF. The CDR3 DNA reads TGTGCCAGCAGCACTAACCAGGAGCATTTT.

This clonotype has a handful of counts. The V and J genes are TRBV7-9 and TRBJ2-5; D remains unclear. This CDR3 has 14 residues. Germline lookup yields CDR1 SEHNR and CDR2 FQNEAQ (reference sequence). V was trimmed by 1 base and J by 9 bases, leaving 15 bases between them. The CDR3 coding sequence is TGTGCCAGCAGCTTAGGGGCCTCATCATGGGCCCAGTACTTC. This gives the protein CASSLGASSWAQYF.

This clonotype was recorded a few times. CDR3 sequence: CASSSPRQALQYF. The CDR3 nucleotides read TGTGCCAGCAGTTCCCCCCGGCAGGCTTTGCAGTACTTC. The chain couples TRBV6-5 to TRBJ2-7; D is unclear. V shed 4 bases and J shed 9 bases, with 16 bases lying between them. CDR3 size: 13 residues. Germline V lookup: CDR1 MNHEY, CDR2 SVGAGI.

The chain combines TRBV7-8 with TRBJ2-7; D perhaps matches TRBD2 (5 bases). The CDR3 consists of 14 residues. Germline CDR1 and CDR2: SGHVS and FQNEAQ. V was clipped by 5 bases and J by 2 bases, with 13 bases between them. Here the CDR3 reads CASSQGSRTYEQYF. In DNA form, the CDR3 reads TGTGCCAGCAGCCAAGGGAGTAGGACCTACGAGCAGTACTTC.

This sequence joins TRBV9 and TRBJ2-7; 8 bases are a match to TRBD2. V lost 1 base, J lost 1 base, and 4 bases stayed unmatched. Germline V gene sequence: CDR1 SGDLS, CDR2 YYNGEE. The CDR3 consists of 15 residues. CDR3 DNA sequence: TGTGCCAGCAGCGTAAACATAGCGGGATCCTACGAGCAGTACTTC. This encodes CASSVNIAGSYEQYF.

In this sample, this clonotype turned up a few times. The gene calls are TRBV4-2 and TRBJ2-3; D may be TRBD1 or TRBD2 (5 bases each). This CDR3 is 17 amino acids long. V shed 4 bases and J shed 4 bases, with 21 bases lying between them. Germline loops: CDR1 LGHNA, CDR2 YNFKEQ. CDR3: CASSPTGTETSPDTQYF. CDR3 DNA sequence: TGTGCCAGCAGCCCCACGGGGACGGAGACATCGCCAGATACGCAGTATTTT.

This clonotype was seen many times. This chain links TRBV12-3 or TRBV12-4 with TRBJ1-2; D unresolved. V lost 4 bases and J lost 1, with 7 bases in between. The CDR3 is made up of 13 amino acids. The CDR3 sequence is CASSSGRNYGYTF. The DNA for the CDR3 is TGTGCCAGCAGTTCCGGACGTAACTATGGCTACACCTTC.

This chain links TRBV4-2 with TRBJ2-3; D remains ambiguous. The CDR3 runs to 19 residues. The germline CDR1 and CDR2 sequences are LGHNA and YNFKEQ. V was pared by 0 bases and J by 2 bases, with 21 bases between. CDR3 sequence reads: CASSQDEATAPSATDTQYF. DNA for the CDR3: TGTGCCAGCAGCCAAGATGAGGCTACCGCCCCTTCCGCCACAGATACGCAGTATTTT.

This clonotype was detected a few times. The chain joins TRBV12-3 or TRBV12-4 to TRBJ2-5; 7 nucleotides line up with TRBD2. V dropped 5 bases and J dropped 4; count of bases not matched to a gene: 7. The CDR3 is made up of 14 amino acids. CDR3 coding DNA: TGTGCCAGCAGTCCCCTGGGACTACCAGAGACCCAGTACTTC. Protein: CASSPLGLPETQYF.